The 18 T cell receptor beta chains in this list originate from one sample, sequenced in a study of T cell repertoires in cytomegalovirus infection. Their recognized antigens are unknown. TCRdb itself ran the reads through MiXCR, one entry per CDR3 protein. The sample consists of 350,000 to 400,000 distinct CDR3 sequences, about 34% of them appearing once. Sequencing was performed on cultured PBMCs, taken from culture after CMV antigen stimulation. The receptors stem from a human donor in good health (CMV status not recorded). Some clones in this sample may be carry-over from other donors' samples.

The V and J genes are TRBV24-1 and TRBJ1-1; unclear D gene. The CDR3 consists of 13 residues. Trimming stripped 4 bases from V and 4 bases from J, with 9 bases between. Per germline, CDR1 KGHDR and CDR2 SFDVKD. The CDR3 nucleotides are TGTGCCACCAGTGAAGATAGGGCCACTGAAGCTTTCTTT. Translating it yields CATSEDRATEAFF.

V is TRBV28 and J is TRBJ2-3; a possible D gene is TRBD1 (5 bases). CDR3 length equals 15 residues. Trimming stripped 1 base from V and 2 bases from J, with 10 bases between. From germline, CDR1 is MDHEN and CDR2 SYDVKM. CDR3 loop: CASSLLARATDTQYF. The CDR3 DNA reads TGTGCCAGCAGTTTATTAGCCAGGGCCACAGATACGCAGTATTTT.

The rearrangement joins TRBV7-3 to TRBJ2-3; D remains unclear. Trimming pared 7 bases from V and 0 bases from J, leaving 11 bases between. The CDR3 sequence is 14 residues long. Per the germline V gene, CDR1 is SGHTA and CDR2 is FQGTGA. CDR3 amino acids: CASTTVLSTDTQYF. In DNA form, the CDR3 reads TGTGCCAGCACAACCGTCCTTAGCACAGATACGCAGTATTTT.

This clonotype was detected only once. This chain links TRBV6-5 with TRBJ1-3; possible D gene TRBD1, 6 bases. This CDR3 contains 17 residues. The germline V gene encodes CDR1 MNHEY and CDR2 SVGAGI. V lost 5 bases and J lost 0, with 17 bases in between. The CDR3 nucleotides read TGTGCCAGCAGTAAGATGCGCAGGGGCCTCTCTGGAAACACCATATATTTT. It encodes CASSKMRRGLSGNTIYF.

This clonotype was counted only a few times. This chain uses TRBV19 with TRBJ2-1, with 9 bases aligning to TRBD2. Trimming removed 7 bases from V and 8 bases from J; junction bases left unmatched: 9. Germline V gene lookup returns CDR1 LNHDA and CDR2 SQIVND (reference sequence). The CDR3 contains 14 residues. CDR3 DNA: TGTGCCAGTAAGGAGGCGGGAGGGAGGGATGAGCAGTTCTTC. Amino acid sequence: CASKEAGGRDEQFF.

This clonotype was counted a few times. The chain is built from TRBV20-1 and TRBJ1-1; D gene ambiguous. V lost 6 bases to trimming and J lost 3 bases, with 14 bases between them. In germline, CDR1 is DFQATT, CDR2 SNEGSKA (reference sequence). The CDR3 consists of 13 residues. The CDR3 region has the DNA TGCAGTGCCGGCAAAATCGGGGACACTGAAGCTTTCTTT. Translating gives CSAGKIGDTEAFF.

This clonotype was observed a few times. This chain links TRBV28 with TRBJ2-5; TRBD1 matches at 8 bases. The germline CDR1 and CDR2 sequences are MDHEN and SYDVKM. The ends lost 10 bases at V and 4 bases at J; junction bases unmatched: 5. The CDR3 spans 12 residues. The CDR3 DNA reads TGTGCCATACAGGGGGGCGGAGAGACCCAGTACTTC. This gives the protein CAIQGGGETQYF.

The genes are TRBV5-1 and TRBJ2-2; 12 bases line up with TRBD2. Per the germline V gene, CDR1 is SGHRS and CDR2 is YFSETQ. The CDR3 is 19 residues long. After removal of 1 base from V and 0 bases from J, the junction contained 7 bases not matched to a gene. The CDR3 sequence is CASSLRLAGGPTNTGELFF. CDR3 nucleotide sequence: TGCGCCAGCAGCTTGCGTCTAGCGGGAGGGCCGACGAACACCGGGGAGCTGTTTTTT.

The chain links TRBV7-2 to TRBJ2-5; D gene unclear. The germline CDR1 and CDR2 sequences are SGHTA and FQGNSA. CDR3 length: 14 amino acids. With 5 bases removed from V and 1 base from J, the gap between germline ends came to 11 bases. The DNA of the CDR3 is TGTGCCAGCAGCCCCCCAAGACCCCAAGAGACCCAGTACTTC. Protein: CASSPPRPQETQYF.

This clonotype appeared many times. CDR3 protein: CASSSRQIGGPRNGYTF. The CDR3 DNA sequence: TGTGCCAGCAGCTCACGTCAGATCGGGGGCCCTAGGAATGGCTACACCTTC. V is TRBV7-2 and J is TRBJ1-2, with D possibly TRBD1 on 6 matching bases. V was trimmed by 4 bases and J by 6 bases, leaving 24 bases between them. The CDR3 extends over 17 amino acids. CDR1 SGHTA and CDR2 FQGNSA come from the germline V gene.

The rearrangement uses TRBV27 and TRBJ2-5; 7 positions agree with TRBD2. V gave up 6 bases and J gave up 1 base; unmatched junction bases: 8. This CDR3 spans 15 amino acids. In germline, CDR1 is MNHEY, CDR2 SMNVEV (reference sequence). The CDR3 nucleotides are TGTGCCAGCAGCCGAAATAGCGGGCCCCAAGAGACCCAGTACTTC. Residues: CASSRNSGPQETQYF.

CDR3 bases: TGTGCCAGCAGTTACGCAGGGGCAGATACGCAGTATTTT. Protein product: CASSYAGADTQYF. The chain uses TRBV6-1 and TRBJ2-3; TRBD1 might be the D (6 bases). The germline V gene encodes CDR1 MNHNS and CDR2 SASEGT. The ends were cut back, 5 bases at V and 4 bases at J, with 10 bases in the middle. The CDR3 length is 13 residues.

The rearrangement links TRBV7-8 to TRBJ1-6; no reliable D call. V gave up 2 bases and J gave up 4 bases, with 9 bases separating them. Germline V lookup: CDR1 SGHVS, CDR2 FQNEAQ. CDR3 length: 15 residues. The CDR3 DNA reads TGTGCCAGCAGCTTAAACAGTTTATATAATTCACCCCTCCACTTT. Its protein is CASSLNSLYNSPLHF.

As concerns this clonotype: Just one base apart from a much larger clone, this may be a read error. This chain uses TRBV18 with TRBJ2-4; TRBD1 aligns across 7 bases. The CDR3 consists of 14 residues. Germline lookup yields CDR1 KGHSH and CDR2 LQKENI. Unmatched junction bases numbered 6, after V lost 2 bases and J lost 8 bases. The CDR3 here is CASSPNRGIDIQYF. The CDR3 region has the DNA TGTGCCAGCTCACCAAACAGGGGTATCGACATTCAGTACTTC.

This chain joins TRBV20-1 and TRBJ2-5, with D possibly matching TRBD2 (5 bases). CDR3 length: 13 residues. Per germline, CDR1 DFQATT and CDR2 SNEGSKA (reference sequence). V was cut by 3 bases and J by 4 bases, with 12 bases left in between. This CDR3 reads CSASAGSSETQYF. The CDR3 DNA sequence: TGCAGTGCTAGTGCTGGGAGTTCAGAGACCCAGTACTTC.

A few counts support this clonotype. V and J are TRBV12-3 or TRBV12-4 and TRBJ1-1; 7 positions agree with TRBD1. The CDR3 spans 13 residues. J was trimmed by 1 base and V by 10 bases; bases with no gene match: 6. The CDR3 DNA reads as TGTGCCACCTCACAGGGGACGAACACTGAAGCTTTCTTT. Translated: CATSQGTNTEAFF.

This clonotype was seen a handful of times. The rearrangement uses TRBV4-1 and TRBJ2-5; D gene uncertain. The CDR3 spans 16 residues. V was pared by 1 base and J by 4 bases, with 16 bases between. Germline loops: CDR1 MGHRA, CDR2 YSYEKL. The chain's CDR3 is CASSQGASLVGETQYF. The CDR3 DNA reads TGCGCCAGCAGCCAAGGAGCAAGCCTGGTCGGAGAGACCCAGTACTTC.

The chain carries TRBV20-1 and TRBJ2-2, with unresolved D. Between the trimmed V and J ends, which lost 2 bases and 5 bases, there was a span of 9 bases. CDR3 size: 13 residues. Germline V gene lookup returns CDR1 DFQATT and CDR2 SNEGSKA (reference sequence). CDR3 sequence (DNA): TGCAGTGCTAGAAGAGACGGGACCGGGGAGCTGTTTTTT. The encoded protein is CSARRDGTGELFF.